The text below deals with one TCR beta chain. The sample is drawn from a study of blood T cell repertoires in COVID-19. Overall study: The United States, Italy and Spain supplied acute and convalescent COVID-19 samples.

CDR1 and CDR2 (germline): ENHRY, SYGVKD. This CDR3 region has 14 residues. V gave up 10 bases and J gave up 7 bases; unmatched junction bases: 8. Enrollees, about 18 to 95 years old, lived in 20 to 25 US areas. The study counted Cohort 3 donors as recovered given two negative PCRs, clearance, or symptom resolution. Authors' analysis steps: Researchers report that nucleated cell counts were estimated from reference gene primer amplification. Libraries were prepared by immunoSEQ multiplex PCR; TCRdb keeps only in-frame clonotypes and omits some of them. V and J calls and clone size follow that table, whereas D and trimming were derived from the DNA. The table includes around 400,000 clones, about four fifths detected once.

The material sequenced was PBMCs or T cells enriched from blood (not recorded which). V usage is TRBV10-3 and J usage is TRBJ2-1; TRBD1 agrees at 12 bases. The TCR originated in a woman aged 45 to 65 who had recovered from COVID-19. The CDR3 region is CATSGTGGWNEQFF. The CDR3 DNA reads as TGTGCCACTTCCGGGACAGGGGGCTGGAATGAGCAGTTCTTC.